The 9 T cell receptor beta chains reported below all come from one sample, sequenced in a study of shared clonotypes between healthy human individuals. Clones were read by immunoSEQ multiplex PCR, and TCRdb kept only the in-frame ones, dropping some. Of hundreds of thousands of clones listed, roughly 80% were seen once; the top ten hold 12%. The sample consisted of PBMCs. Receptors were obtained from a woman in her 40s in good health. Some clones in this sample may be carry-over from other donors' samples.

V and J are TRBV28 and TRBJ2-5; TRBD1 agrees at 10 bases. This CDR3 is 18 amino acids long. CDR1 is MDHEN, CDR2 SYDVKM, per germline. The V segment lost 4 bases and the J segment 5 bases; nucleotides outside the gene matches: 16. CDR3 amino acids: CASSSPGTGALGDETQYF. The CDR3 bases are TGTGCCAGCAGTTCCCCCGGGACAGGGGCTTTAGGGGACGAGACCCAGTACTTC.

CDR3 loop: CASSPGGGTPRDQPQHF. The CDR3 DNA reads as TGTGCCAGCTCACCAGGTGGAGGAACACCGAGGGATCAGCCCCAGCATTTT. The rearrangement links TRBV18 to TRBJ1-5; D is uncertain. Germline assignment: CDR1 KGHSH and CDR2 LQKENI. The V and J ends lost 2 bases and 5 bases respectively, with 19 bases between them. The CDR3 totals 17 residues.

This rearrangement joins TRBV29-1 to TRBJ2-1; 11 nucleotides line up with TRBD2. Trimming removed 3 bases from V and 0 bases from J; junction bases left unmatched: 7. The CDR3 is made up of 17 amino acids. CDR1 and CDR2 from the germline V gene are SQVTM and ANQGSEA. The DNA of the CDR3 is TGCAGCGTTGAGCGACTAGCGGGAAAGAGCTCCTACAATGAGCAGTTCTTC. Protein: CSVERLAGKSSYNEQFF.

This clone was recorded many times. This chain joins TRBV27 and TRBJ2-2; 7 nucleotides line up with TRBD1. The germline V gene encodes CDR1 MNHEY and CDR2 SMNVEV (reference sequence). This CDR3 has 13 amino acids. J lost 6 bases, V lost 10 bases, and 8 bases had no gene match. The CDR3 here is CATHSTGPGELFF. In DNA, the CDR3 is TGTGCCACCCATTCGACAGGGCCCGGGGAGCTGTTTTTT.

The gene calls are TRBV5-6 and TRBJ1-2; no definite D call. The CDR3 totals 13 residues. Germline assignment: CDR1 SGHDT and CDR2 YYEEEE. The V gene lost 5 bases and the J gene lost 4 bases, with 12 bases spanning the gap. CDR3: CASRVSRVYGYTF. CDR3 bases: TGTGCCAGCAGAGTTTCTCGGGTCTATGGCTACACCTTC.

This chain connects TRBV11-2 to TRBJ1-5; D may be TRBD1 (5 bases). CDR1 is SGHAT, CDR2 FQNNGV, per germline. CDR3 size: 15 residues. V lost 1 base and J 5 bases, leaving 12 bases between the germline ends. CDR3 protein: CASSLGGRGDQPQHF. The CDR3 region has the DNA TGTGCCAGCAGCTTAGGAGGCAGAGGGGATCAGCCCCAGCATTTT.

The V call is TRBV28, the J call TRBJ2-3; tentatively, D is TRBD2 (6 bases). The germline gives CDR1 MDHEN, CDR2 SYDVKM. V lost 7 bases to trimming and J lost 15 bases, with 26 bases between them. CDR3 length: 14 amino acids. The DNA of the CDR3 is TGTGCCAGCAATCCCACTCTGGCGGGAAGCTTTTTCTATTTT. Amino acid sequence: CASNPTLAGSFFYF.

This chain connects TRBV28 to TRBJ2-7; D call uncertain. Germline V gene sequence: CDR1 MDHEN, CDR2 SYDVKM. Trimming removed 6 bases from V and 1 base from J, with 4 bases in between. This CDR3 spans 11 amino acids. For the CDR3, the DNA is TGTGCCAGCAGGGGGTCCTACGAGCAGTACTTC. It specifies CASRGSYEQYF. Looking up the rest from reference TRBV28 and TRBJ2-7 gives the full variable domain: DVKVTQSSRYLVKRTGEKVFLECVQDMDHENMFWYRQDPGLGLRLIYFSYDVKMKEKGDIPEGYSVSREKKERFSLILESASTNQTSMYLCASRGSYEQYFGPGTRLTVT.

With regard to this clone: One base separates it from a far larger clone, so it is likely a read error. The rearrangement links TRBV2 to TRBJ1-2; TRBD1 might be the D (5 bases). The CDR3 sequence is 15 residues long. Germline V lookup: CDR1 SNHLY, CDR2 FYNNEI. The CDR3 here is CASTPGQGSLGGNTF. The CDR3 DNA sequence: TGTGCCAGCACGCCGGGGCAGGGCTCCCTAGGTGGCAACACCTTC.